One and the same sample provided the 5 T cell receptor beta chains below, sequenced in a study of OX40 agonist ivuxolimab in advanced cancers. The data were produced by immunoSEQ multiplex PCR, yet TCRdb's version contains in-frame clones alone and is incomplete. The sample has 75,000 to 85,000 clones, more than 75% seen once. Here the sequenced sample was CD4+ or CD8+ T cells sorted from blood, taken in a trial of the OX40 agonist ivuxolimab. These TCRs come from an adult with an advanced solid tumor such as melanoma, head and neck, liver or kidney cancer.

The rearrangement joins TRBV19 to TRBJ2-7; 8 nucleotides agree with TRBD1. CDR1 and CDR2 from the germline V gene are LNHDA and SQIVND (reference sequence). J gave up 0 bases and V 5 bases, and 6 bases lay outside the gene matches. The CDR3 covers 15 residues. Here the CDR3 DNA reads TGTGCCAGTAGTCGGGACAGGATTAGCTCCTACGAGCAGTACTTC. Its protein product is CASSRDRISSYEQYF. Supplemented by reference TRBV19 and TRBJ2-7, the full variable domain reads DGGITQSPKYLFRKEGQNVTLSCEQNLNHDAMYWYRQDPGQGLRLIYYSQIVNDFQKGDIAEGYSVSREKKESFPLTVTSAQKNPTAFYLCASSRDRISSYEQYFGPGTRLTVT.

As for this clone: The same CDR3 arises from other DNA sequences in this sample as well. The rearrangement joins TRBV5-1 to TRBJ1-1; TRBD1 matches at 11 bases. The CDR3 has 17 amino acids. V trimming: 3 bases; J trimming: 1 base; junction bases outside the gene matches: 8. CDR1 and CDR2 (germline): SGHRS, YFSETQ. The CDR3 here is CASSSGQGAVRNTEAFF. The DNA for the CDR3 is TGCGCCAGCAGCTCAGGACAGGGGGCTGTAAGGAACACTGAAGCTTTCTTT.

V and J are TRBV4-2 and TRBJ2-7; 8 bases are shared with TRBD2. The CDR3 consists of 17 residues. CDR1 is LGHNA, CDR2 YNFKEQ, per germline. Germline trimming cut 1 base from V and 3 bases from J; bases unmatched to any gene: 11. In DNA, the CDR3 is TGTGCCAGCAGCCAAGGACACGGGAGCGGGGGAATCTACGAGCAGTACTTC. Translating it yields CASSQGHGSGGIYEQYF.

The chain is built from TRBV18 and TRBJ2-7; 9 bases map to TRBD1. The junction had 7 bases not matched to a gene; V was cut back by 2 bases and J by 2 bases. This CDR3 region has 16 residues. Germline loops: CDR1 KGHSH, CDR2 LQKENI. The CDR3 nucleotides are TGTGCCAGCTCACCAAGGGGACAGGGTACGACCTACGAGCAGTACTTC. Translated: CASSPRGQGTTYEQYF.

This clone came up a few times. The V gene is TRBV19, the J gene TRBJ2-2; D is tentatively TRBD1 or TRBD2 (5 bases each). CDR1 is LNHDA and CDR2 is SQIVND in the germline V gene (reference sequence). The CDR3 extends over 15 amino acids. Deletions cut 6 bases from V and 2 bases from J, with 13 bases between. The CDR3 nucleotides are TGTGCCAGTAGGGCCGGGACGGCTAACACCGGGGAGCTGTTTTTT. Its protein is CASRAGTANTGELFF.